Listed below are T cell receptor beta chains from one sample, sequenced in a study of T cell responses to AZD1222 COVID-19 vaccine. Generated by immunoSEQ multiplex PCR, the TCRdb table keeps only in-frame clones and is missing some. The data hold about 120,000 clones, with roughly nine tenths observed a single time. This specimen consisted of peripheral blood, obtained on day 0 of AZD1222 vaccination. Every receptor here comes from an adult in good health. Each CDR3 is given with its conserved first and last residue. Fields, in order: V gene, clone size, J gene, D gene, CDR3 protein, CDR3 DNA. D genes are given only for firm matches. Clone size is stated in some rows and not others, as once, few, many or a class when expanded.

v_call: TRBV9; clone_size: -; j_call: TRBJ1-2; d_call: -; cdr3_aa: CASSPRIRTEESYGYTF; cdr3_nt: TGTGCCAGCAGCCCCCGTATCCGGACAGAAGAATCCTATGGCTACACCTTC
v_call: TRBV5-6; clone_size: -; j_call: TRBJ2-1; d_call: TRBD1; cdr3_aa: CASSLGGTGNLGSYNEQFF; cdr3_nt: TGTGCCAGCAGCTTGGGGGGGACAGGGAATTTGGGGTCCTACAATGAGCAGTTCTTC
v_call: TRBV12-5; clone_size: -; j_call: TRBJ2-5; d_call: TRBD2; cdr3_aa: CASVIGGAETQYF; cdr3_nt: TGTGCTAGTGTTATCGGGGGGGCCGAGACCCAGTACTTC
v_call: TRBV5-1; clone_size: once; j_call: TRBJ2-2; d_call: -; cdr3_aa: CASSYGLGLRNTGELFF; cdr3_nt: TGCGCCAGCAGCTATGGGCTGGGACTCAGGAACACCGGGGAGCTGTTTTTT
v_call: TRBV7-9; clone_size: -; j_call: TRBJ2-3; d_call: TRBD1; cdr3_aa: CASSFRQGADTQYF; cdr3_nt: TGTGCCAGCAGCTTTAGACAGGGGGCAGATACGCAGTATTTT
v_call: TRBV15; clone_size: -; j_call: TRBJ2-3; d_call: TRBD2; cdr3_aa: CATSSRASGSGNTQYF; cdr3_nt: TGTGCCACCAGCTCCCGGGCTAGCGGGAGTGGGAATACGCAGTATTTT
v_call: TRBV2; clone_size: -; j_call: TRBJ1-4; d_call: -; cdr3_aa: CASSDGRLNEKLFF; cdr3_nt: TGTGCCAGCAGTGACGGAAGGCTTAATGAAAAACTGTTTTTT
v_call: TRBV2; clone_size: -; j_call: TRBJ1-4; d_call: -; cdr3_aa: CASSNLRASEKLFF; cdr3_nt: TGTGCCAGCAGTAATCTCAGGGCTTCGGAAAAACTGTTTTTT
v_call: TRBV5-1; clone_size: -; j_call: TRBJ1-1; d_call: -; cdr3_aa: CASSGGFLNTEAFF; cdr3_nt: TGCGCCAGCAGCGGAGGGTTTTTGAACACTGAAGCTTTCTTT
v_call: TRBV28; clone_size: -; j_call: TRBJ1-1; d_call: -; cdr3_aa: CASSSGQLNTEAFF; cdr3_nt: TGTGCCAGCAGTTCCGGACAGCTGAACACTGAAGCTTTCTTT
v_call: TRBV10-3; clone_size: -; j_call: TRBJ1-3; d_call: -; cdr3_aa: CAISDFTGLNSRGNTIYF; cdr3_nt: TGTGCCATCAGTGATTTTACTGGACTCAACTCGAGAGGAAACACCATATATTTT
v_call: TRBV2; clone_size: -; j_call: TRBJ1-2; d_call: -; cdr3_aa: CASTAGTGYTF; cdr3_nt: TGTGCCAGCACGGCCGGGACCGGCTACACCTTC
v_call: TRBV3-1/TRBV3-2; clone_size: -; j_call: TRBJ1-5; d_call: -; cdr3_aa: CASSQVPASQPQHF; cdr3_nt: TGTGCCAGCAGCCAAGTTCCAGCCAGTCAGCCCCAGCATTTT
v_call: TRBV18; clone_size: -; j_call: TRBJ1-1; d_call: -; cdr3_aa: CASSPREVGNTEAFF; cdr3_nt: TGTGCCAGCTCACCACGGGAGGTCGGGAACACTGAAGCTTTCTTT
v_call: TRBV7-2; clone_size: once; j_call: TRBJ1-1; d_call: TRBD1; cdr3_aa: CASRLYPQGGLNTEAFF; cdr3_nt: TGTGCCAGCAGGTTATATCCTCAGGGGGGCCTAAATACTGAAGCTTTCTTT
v_call: TRBV19; clone_size: once; j_call: TRBJ1-1; d_call: -; cdr3_aa: CASSYAMNTEAFF; cdr3_nt: TGTGCCAGTAGTTACGCCATGAACACTGAAGCTTTCTTT
v_call: TRBV2; clone_size: -; j_call: TRBJ2-4; d_call: TRBD2; cdr3_aa: CAIKTSPVYIQYF; cdr3_nt: TGTGCCATCAAGACTAGCCCAGTATACATTCAGTACTTC
v_call: TRBV18; clone_size: -; j_call: TRBJ2-5; d_call: -; cdr3_aa: CASSPPGKGETQYF; cdr3_nt: TGTGCCAGCTCACCACCGGGAAAGGGGGAGACCCAGTACTTC
v_call: TRBV11-2; clone_size: -; j_call: TRBJ1-5; d_call: -; cdr3_aa: CASSLGGETNQPQHF; cdr3_nt: TGTGCCAGCAGCTTAGGAGGGGAGACAAATCAGCCCCAGCATTTT
v_call: TRBV5-8; clone_size: once; j_call: TRBJ1-1; d_call: -; cdr3_aa: CASRKTTPGAFF; cdr3_nt: TGTGCCAGCAGGAAAACAACCCCGGGGGCTTTCTTT
v_call: TRBV7-3; clone_size: few; j_call: TRBJ2-1; d_call: -; cdr3_aa: CASSLSPGVTEQFF; cdr3_nt: TGTGCCAGCAGCTTAAGTCCGGGGGTCACTGAGCAGTTCTTC
v_call: TRBV19; clone_size: -; j_call: TRBJ1-2; d_call: -; cdr3_aa: CASRWGVGESGYTF; cdr3_nt: TGTGCCAGTAGGTGGGGAGTGGGGGAGTCTGGCTACACCTTC
v_call: TRBV29-1; clone_size: -; j_call: TRBJ1-1; d_call: -; cdr3_aa: CSARSATEAFF; cdr3_nt: TGCAGCGCCAGGTCGGCCACTGAAGCTTTCTTT
v_call: TRBV19; clone_size: -; j_call: TRBJ2-2; d_call: TRBD1; cdr3_aa: CASSIIGQGAAGELFF; cdr3_nt: TGTGCCAGTAGTATTATTGGTCAGGGGGCGGCCGGGGAGCTGTTTTTT
v_call: TRBV29-1; clone_size: -; j_call: TRBJ1-1; d_call: TRBD1; cdr3_aa: CSVGDSRLAFF; cdr3_nt: TGCAGCGTGGGGGACAGTAGGTTGGCTTTCTTT
v_call: TRBV18; clone_size: -; j_call: TRBJ1-1; d_call: -; cdr3_aa: CASSPGGPGAEAFF; cdr3_nt: TGTGCCAGCTCACCCGGTGGACCGGGCGCTGAAGCTTTCTTT
v_call: TRBV19; clone_size: -; j_call: TRBJ1-1; d_call: -; cdr3_aa: CAILPRGMNTEAFF; cdr3_nt: TGTGCCATCTTGCCGCGGGGGATGAACACTGAAGCTTTCTTT
v_call: TRBV5-1; clone_size: -; j_call: TRBJ1-1; d_call: TRBD1; cdr3_aa: CASSLLTGVDNTEAFF; cdr3_nt: TGCGCCAGCAGCTTGCTAACAGGGGTCGATAACACTGAAGCTTTCTTT
v_call: TRBV18; clone_size: -; j_call: TRBJ1-1; d_call: -; cdr3_aa: CASSQGGGMNTEAFF; cdr3_nt: TGTGCCAGCTCCCAAGGGGGGGGTATGAACACTGAAGCTTTCTTT
v_call: TRBV7-2; clone_size: few; j_call: TRBJ2-1; d_call: -; cdr3_aa: CASSPSGSRDSEQFF; cdr3_nt: TGTGCCAGCAGCCCAAGCGGGTCCAGGGACAGTGAGCAGTTCTTC
v_call: TRBV7-9; clone_size: once; j_call: TRBJ1-6; d_call: -; cdr3_aa: CASSPGPSGSPLHF; cdr3_nt: TGTGCCAGCTCACCGGGTCCCTCCGGCTCACCCCTCCACTTT
v_call: TRBV14; clone_size: -; j_call: TRBJ1-1; d_call: -; cdr3_aa: CASSQGQGQNTEAFF; cdr3_nt: TGTGCCAGCAGCCAGGGGCAGGGTCAGAACACTGAAGCTTTCTTT
v_call: TRBV7-3; clone_size: -; j_call: TRBJ2-2; d_call: -; cdr3_aa: CASSAQPVGTGELFF; cdr3_nt: TGTGCCAGCAGCGCCCAACCAGTTGGCACCGGGGAGCTGTTTTTT
v_call: TRBV7-9; clone_size: -; j_call: TRBJ2-6; d_call: -; cdr3_aa: CASSFWSNSGANVLTF; cdr3_nt: TGTGCCAGCAGCTTTTGGTCCAACTCTGGGGCCAACGTCCTGACTTTC
v_call: TRBV30; clone_size: -; j_call: TRBJ1-5; d_call: TRBD1; cdr3_aa: CAWSVQGNQPQHF; cdr3_nt: TGTGCCTGGAGTGTACAGGGGAACCAGCCCCAGCATTTT
v_call: TRBV7-3; clone_size: few; j_call: TRBJ2-3; d_call: -; cdr3_aa: CASSLPFEDTQYF; cdr3_nt: TGTGCCAGCAGCTTGCCCTTTGAAGATACGCAGTATTTT
v_call: TRBV9; clone_size: -; j_call: TRBJ2-3; d_call: TRBD2; cdr3_aa: CASSVGSSGGGDTQYF; cdr3_nt: TGTGCCAGCAGCGTAGGTTCGTCGGGGGGAGGGGATACGCAGTATTTT
v_call: TRBV27; clone_size: -; j_call: TRBJ1-5; d_call: -; cdr3_aa: CASSPHPRNQPQHF; cdr3_nt: TGTGCCAGCAGTCCACACCCCCGCAATCAGCCCCAGCATTTT
v_call: TRBV5-6; clone_size: few; j_call: TRBJ1-2; d_call: TRBD1; cdr3_aa: CASSYLRQGDGYTF; cdr3_nt: TGTGCCAGCTCATACCTAAGACAGGGAGATGGCTACACCTTC
v_call: TRBV18; clone_size: -; j_call: TRBJ2-1; d_call: -; cdr3_aa: CASSPQPVGVRRNEQFF; cdr3_nt: TGTGCCAGCTCACCACAGCCTGTGGGAGTAAGAAGGAATGAGCAGTTCTTC
v_call: TRBV5-4; clone_size: -; j_call: TRBJ2-1; d_call: TRBD1; cdr3_aa: CASSHPDRGPFGEQFF; cdr3_nt: TGTGCCAGCAGCCACCCGGACAGGGGACCCTTTGGTGAGCAGTTCTTC
v_call: TRBV19; clone_size: -; j_call: TRBJ2-3; d_call: -; cdr3_aa: CASSIVPGVGTDTQYF; cdr3_nt: TGTGCCAGTAGTATAGTTCCGGGAGTCGGCACAGATACGCAGTATTTT
v_call: TRBV7-2; clone_size: -; j_call: TRBJ2-7; d_call: TRBD2; cdr3_aa: CASSFSGTSSYEQYF; cdr3_nt: TGTGCCAGCAGCTTCTCCGGGACTAGCAGCTACGAGCAGTACTTC
v_call: TRBV6-5; clone_size: -; j_call: TRBJ1-1; d_call: -; cdr3_aa: CASSSDPGAYQGEAFF; cdr3_nt: TGTGCCAGCAGTTCCGATCCGGGGGCATATCAGGGTGAAGCTTTCTTT
v_call: TRBV5-1; clone_size: -; j_call: TRBJ1-1; d_call: -; cdr3_aa: CASSLTGMNTEAFF; cdr3_nt: TGCGCCAGCAGCTTGACAGGGATGAACACTGAAGCTTTCTTT
v_call: TRBV3-1/TRBV3-2; clone_size: -; j_call: TRBJ1-2; d_call: -; cdr3_aa: CASSRGGPYGYTF; cdr3_nt: TGTGCCAGCAGCCGGGGGGGCCCCTATGGCTACACCTTC
v_call: TRBV9; clone_size: -; j_call: TRBJ1-4; d_call: -; cdr3_aa: CASSALGAGGEKLFF; cdr3_nt: TGTGCCAGCAGCGCCTTGGGGGCTGGGGGCGAAAAACTGTTTTTT
v_call: TRBV2; clone_size: once; j_call: TRBJ2-2; d_call: TRBD1; cdr3_aa: CASSGGQIAPGELFF; cdr3_nt: TGTGCCAGCAGTGGGGGACAGATCGCCCCCGGGGAGCTGTTTTTT
v_call: TRBV5-6; clone_size: -; j_call: TRBJ2-5; d_call: -; cdr3_aa: CASSLAGWETQYF; cdr3_nt: TGTGCCAGCAGCTTGGCAGGGTGGGAGACCCAGTACTTC
v_call: TRBV6-6; clone_size: -; j_call: TRBJ2-2; d_call: TRBD2; cdr3_aa: CASSPSGRGELFF; cdr3_nt: TGTGCCAGCAGCCCTAGCGGGAGAGGGGAGCTGTTTTTT
v_call: TRBV5-1; clone_size: -; j_call: TRBJ1-1; d_call: TRBD1; cdr3_aa: CASSIGTGTGGGTEAFF; cdr3_nt: TGCGCCAGCAGCATCGGGACAGGGACAGGGGGAGGAACTGAAGCTTTCTTT
v_call: TRBV10-3; clone_size: -; j_call: TRBJ1-2; d_call: TRBD1; cdr3_aa: CAISGTGGANYGYTF; cdr3_nt: TGTGCCATCAGTGGCACAGGGGGCGCGAACTATGGCTACACCTTC
v_call: TRBV27; clone_size: -; j_call: TRBJ1-5; d_call: -; cdr3_aa: CASSPPWDQPQHF; cdr3_nt: TGTGCCAGCAGTCCCCCCTGGGATCAGCCCCAGCATTTT